This T cell receptor beta chain was observed in a study of T cell responses to AZD1222 COVID-19 vaccine. Assay: immunoSEQ multiplex PCR; the TCRdb copy retains only in-frame clones and omits some. The sample includes approximately 150,000 clones, more than 70% of them seen just once. The CDR3 runs to 16 residues. Trimming left V 3 bases short and J 4 bases short, with 16 bases between. Germline CDR1 is SEHNR and CDR2 is FQNEAQ (reference sequence). Sequencing was performed on peripheral blood, taken on day 0 of AZD1222 vaccination. The clonotype comes from an adult in good health. The chain uses TRBV7-9 and TRBJ2-1, with a possible D match to TRBD2 (5 bases). The CDR3 sequence is CASSFGSGRRYNEQFF. DNA for the CDR3: TGTGCCAGCAGCTTTGGGTCGGGAAGGAGGTACAATGAGCAGTTCTTC.